This TCR beta chain was recovered during a study of cytomegalovirus exposure and HLA in healthy donors. About this clone: Antigen specificity is unknown.

Measured with immunoSEQ multiplex PCR; TCRdb has only the in-frame clones, and not every one. The table includes 180,000 or so clones, roughly 86% detected once. Whole-study findings and limits: For most TCR sequences rarity was the rule, although some public TCRs occurred in many donors.

Sequencing was performed on PBMCs. The sequence derives from a young man in good health and CMV-seropositive.

CDR3 amino acids: CASSGQGTANEKLFF. CDR3 in DNA: TGTGCCAGCAGCGGACAGGGGACGGCTAATGAAAAACTGTTTTTT. J is TRBJ1-4 and V is TRBV5-6, with 9 positions matching TRBD1. Losses at the gene ends were 4 bases for V and 3 bases for J; bases not matched to a gene: 4. The germline gives CDR1 SGHDT, CDR2 YYEEEE. CDR3 length equals 15 residues.